A single sample gave rise to the 16 T cell receptor beta chains below, sequenced in a study of T cells in localized non-small cell lung cancer. The assay was immunoSEQ multiplex PCR, and TCRdb's table has in-frame clones only and misses some. The profile shows 20,000 to 30,000 clones, more than 75% of them singletons. Source: peripheral blood, taken before any cancer treatment. The receptors were gathered from a male donor at least 60 years old with stage II squamous cell lung carcinoma.

This clone showed up just a few times. The genes are TRBV27 and TRBJ2-5; 10 bases are a match to TRBD2. The V and J ends lost 9 bases and 5 bases, in that order; junction bases with no gene match: 15. The CDR3 is 16 residues long. The germline V gene encodes CDR1 MNHEY and CDR2 SMNVEV (reference sequence). The CDR3 DNA follows: TGTGCCAGTCGGACTAGCGGAGTCAGGAGAGAGGAGACCCAGTACTTC. Protein: CASRTSGVRREETQYF.

The chain has TRBV10-3 and TRBJ1-1; the D is unclear. CDR3 length: 13 amino acids. Between the trimmed V and J ends, which lost 6 bases and 1 base, there was a span of 9 bases. Germline CDR1 ENHRY, CDR2 SYGVKD. The CDR3 DNA sequence: TGTGCCATCAGGGACTATCCGAACACTGAAGCTTTCTTT. It yields the protein CAIRDYPNTEAFF.

The genes are TRBV5-4 and TRBJ2-6, with TRBD1 matching over 8 bases. The CDR3 is 19 residues long. J was trimmed by 0 bases and V by 4 bases; bases with no gene match: 12. Germline V gene data show CDR1 as SGHNT and CDR2 as YYREEE (reference sequence). Here the CDR3 DNA reads TGTGCCAGCAGCCGGGGGCCGGGACAGGCCGGCTCTGGGGCCAACGTCCTGACTTTC. Protein product: CASSRGPGQAGSGANVLTF.

This clone appeared a few times. V is TRBV5-6 and J is TRBJ1-5; D not resolved. CDR3 size: 14 residues. Germline lookup yields CDR1 SGHDT and CDR2 YYEEEE. Trimming left V 0 bases short and J 6 bases short, with 10 bases between. The CDR3, as DNA: TGTGCCAGCAGCTTGGGGCAGGTCATTCAGCCCCAGCATTTT. This translates into CASSLGQVIQPQHF.

The V gene is TRBV19, the J gene TRBJ1-1; D might be TRBD1 (5 bases). The CDR3 contains 14 residues. The germline V gene has CDR1 LNHDA and CDR2 SQIVND (reference sequence). Trimming took off 7 bases at V and 5 bases at J, with 17 bases between the two ends. The DNA for the CDR3 is TGTGCCAGTACCCCGGAAGGGGTTCGAACTGAAGCTTTCTTT. Protein product: CASTPEGVRTEAFF.

The chain recombines TRBV6-7 with TRBJ1-4; perhaps TRBD1 as D (5 bases). TRBV6-7 is designated an ORF whose function remains uncertain. This CDR3 comprises 11 residues. The V end lost 5 bases, the J end lost 17 bases, and 15 bases lay between the germline ends. The CDR3 DNA follows: TGTGCCAGCAGTGAGAAGGGACGGTATTTTTTT. Translation gives CASSEKGRYFF.

The chain is built from TRBV6-1 and TRBJ2-3; D gene uncertain. The CDR3 contains 11 residues. CDR1 is MNHNS, CDR2 SASEGT, per germline. V was cut by 3 bases and J by 6 bases, with 4 bases left in between. The CDR3 region is CASSDRDTQYF. CDR3 DNA sequence: TGTGCCAGCAGTGATAGGGATACGCAGTATTTT.

The chain links TRBV6-6 to TRBJ2-1; D remains unclear. Between the trimmed V and J ends, which lost 0 bases and 6 bases, there was a span of 12 bases. Per germline, CDR1 MNHNY and CDR2 SVGAGI (reference sequence). The CDR3 extends over 15 amino acids. The CDR3: CASSYSIFLVNEQFF. CDR3 bases: TGTGCCAGCAGTTACTCGATTTTTCTAGTCAATGAGCAGTTCTTC.

The chain links TRBV13 to TRBJ2-1; 9 bases map to TRBD2. Unmatched junction bases numbered 3, after V lost 0 bases and J lost 3 bases. The germline gives CDR1 PRHDT, CDR2 FYEKMQ (reference sequence). The CDR3 contains 16 residues. The CDR3 DNA is TGTGCCAGCAGCTTAGGGGCTAGCGGGATCTACAATGAGCAGTTCTTC. Protein: CASSLGASGIYNEQFF. Variable domain in full (rest from reference TRBV13 and TRBJ2-1): AAGVIQSPRHLIKEKRETATLKCYPIPRHDTVYWYQQGPGQDPQFLISFYEKMQSDKGSIPDRFSAQQFSDYHSELNMSSLELGDSALYFCASSLGASGIYNEQFFGPGTRLTVL.

This clone was detected only a few times. The rearrangement links TRBV7-9 to TRBJ1-1; D is uncertain. Germline V lookup: CDR1 SEHNR, CDR2 FQNEAQ (reference sequence). This CDR3 comprises 12 residues. Trimming cost V 5 bases and J 7 bases, with 11 bases left between them. The CDR3 DNA reads as TGTGCCAGCAGCCACGATGGTATTGAAGCTTTCTTT. It is translated as CASSHDGIEAFF.

This clone has just one count. V and J are TRBV19 and TRBJ1-2; D unresolved. With 3 bases removed from V and 0 bases from J, the gap between germline ends came to 11 bases. The CDR3 extends over 15 amino acids. The germline CDR1 and CDR2 sequences are LNHDA and SQIVND (reference sequence). This CDR3 reads CASSIGQLPNYGYTF. CDR3 nucleotide sequence: TGTGCCAGTAGTATTGGTCAGTTACCTAACTATGGCTACACCTTC.

V gene TRBV7-2 combines with J gene TRBJ2-5, with D possibly called TRBD1 or TRBD2 (5 bases each). Germline lookup yields CDR1 SGHTA and CDR2 FQGNSA. The CDR3 spans 14 residues. Trimming shortened V by 3 bases and J by 2 bases, and 10 bases separated the two germline ends. This CDR3 is CASSLGPTQETQYF. The CDR3 DNA reads TGTGCCAGCAGCTTGGGACCGACACAAGAGACCCAGTACTTC.

The V call is TRBV19, the J call TRBJ2-4; 8 bases fit TRBD1. Germline-derived CDR1 and CDR2 are LNHDA and SQIVND (reference sequence). Trimming cost V 1 base and J 4 bases; bases outside gene matches: 3. The length of the CDR3 is 15 residues. Written as DNA, the CDR3 is TGTGCCAGTAGTATAGGAGGGGACAGGAAAAACATTCAGTACTTC. Its translation: CASSIGGDRKNIQYF.

The chain joins TRBV7-8 to TRBJ2-1, with D possibly TRBD2 on 6 matching bases. The CDR3 consists of 15 residues. Trimming removed 0 bases at V and 5 bases at J, with 11 bases between. Germline V gives CDR1 SGHVS, CDR2 FQNEAQ. In DNA, the CDR3 is TGTGCCAGCAGCTTAGCCAGCGGGTCACACAATGAGCAGTTCTTC. It codes for CASSLASGSHNEQFF.

V is TRBV11-3 and J is TRBJ1-1; no clear D. The CDR3 totals 12 residues. Trimming cost V 2 bases and J 3 bases, with 4 bases left between them. Germline V gene lookup returns CDR1 SGHNT and CDR2 YENEEA. CDR3 residues: CASSLYDTEAFF. For the CDR3, the DNA is TGTGCCAGCAGCTTATACGACACTGAAGCTTTCTTT.

The V and J genes are TRBV7-8 and TRBJ1-5; D gene ambiguous. Germline CDR1 and CDR2: SGHVS and FQNEAQ. This CDR3 is built from 13 residues. V shed 6 bases and J shed 7 bases, with 13 bases lying between them. The CDR3 loop reads CASSSRSGQPQHF. CDR3 sequence (DNA): TGTGCCAGCAGTTCTAGGTCGGGGCAGCCCCAGCATTTT.